Reported below is one TCR beta chain. In the original processing: Estimated nucleated cell counts came from reference gene primer amplification. This table comes from immunoSEQ multiplex PCR, and its TCRdb copy is limited to in-frame clones, with some not included. That table furnishes V, J and clone size, whereas the DNA furnished D and trimming. Here the sample spans 200,000 to 250,000 clones, 82% being singletons. Symptom resolution, clearance, or two negative PCRs marked donors in Cohort 3 as recovered. This sample was taken from a study of blood T cell repertoires in COVID-19. The length of the CDR3 is 15 residues. Per germline, CDR1 KGHSH and CDR2 LQKENI. Trimming took off 4 bases at V and 7 bases at J, with 19 bases between the two ends.

This TCR was recovered from a woman in her sixties or seventies who had recovered from COVID-19. The chain uses TRBV18 and TRBJ1-2; D unclear. The sequencing input was PBMCs or T cells enriched from blood (not recorded which). Here the CDR3 reads CASSQTGRSISGYTF. DNA for the CDR3: TGTGCCAGCTCACAAACCGGTAGGAGTATAAGTGGCTACACCTTC.